This T cell receptor beta chain came from a study of post-analysis software for immune sequencing data. Overall study findings and caveats: Roughly 5 TRBV segments occurring more often in patients than controls included TRBV5-6, TRBV5-1 and TRBV20-1. In multiple sclerosis, normalized Chao1 diversity was significantly below that of controls.

Carried by the TCR beta cDNA libraries were unique molecular identifiers. TCRdb analysed the PCR reads with MiXCR anew, one entry per CDR3 protein. The sample lists about 430,000 distinct CDR3 sequences; less than 40% were seen once. From germline, CDR1 is SQVTM and CDR2 ANQGSEA. The CDR3 is 12 residues long. V gave up 3 bases and J gave up 2 bases, with 7 bases separating them. This clonotype was observed at least ten times. The antigen is undetermined. The V call is TRBV29-1, the J call TRBJ2-5, with D hard to call. This clonotype was obtained from a girl aged 2-10 years with multiple sclerosis. Sequenced sample: blood. The CDR3 DNA sequence: TGCAGCGTTGATCAAAGGCAAGAGACCCAGTACTTC. This gives the protein CSVDQRQETQYF.